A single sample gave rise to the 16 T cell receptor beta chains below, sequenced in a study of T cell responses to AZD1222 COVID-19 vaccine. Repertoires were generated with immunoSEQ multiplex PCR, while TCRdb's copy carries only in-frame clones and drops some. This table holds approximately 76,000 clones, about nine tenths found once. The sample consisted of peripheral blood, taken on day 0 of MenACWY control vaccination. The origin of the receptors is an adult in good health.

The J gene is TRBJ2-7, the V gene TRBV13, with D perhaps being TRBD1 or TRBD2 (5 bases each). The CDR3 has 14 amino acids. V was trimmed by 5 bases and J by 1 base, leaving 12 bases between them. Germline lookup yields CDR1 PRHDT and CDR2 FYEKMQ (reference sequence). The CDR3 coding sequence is TGTGCCAGCAGCGCCAGGGACGGATCCTACGAGCAGTACTTC. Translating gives CASSARDGSYEQYF.

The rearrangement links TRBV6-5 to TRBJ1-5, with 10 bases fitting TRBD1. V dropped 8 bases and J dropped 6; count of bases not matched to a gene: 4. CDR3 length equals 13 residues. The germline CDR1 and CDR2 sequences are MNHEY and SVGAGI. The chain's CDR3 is CASRQGAGQPQHF. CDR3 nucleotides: TGTGCCAGCCGACAGGGGGCGGGTCAGCCCCAGCATTTT.

CDR3 DNA: TGTGCCTGGAGTGTACGAGGGACAGAGAATGAAAAACTGTTTTTT. It is translated as CAWSVRGTENEKLFF. The rearrangement joins TRBV30 to TRBJ1-4; 7 positions match TRBD1. The J segment lost 5 bases and the V segment lost 0 bases, leaving 6 bases of the junction unmatched. Germline V gene sequence: CDR1 GTSNPN, CDR2 SVGIG (reference sequence). This CDR3 has 15 amino acids.

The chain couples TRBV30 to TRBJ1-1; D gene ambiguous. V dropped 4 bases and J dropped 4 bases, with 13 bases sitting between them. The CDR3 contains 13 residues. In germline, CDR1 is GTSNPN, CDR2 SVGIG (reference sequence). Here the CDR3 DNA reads TGTGCCTGGACGAAAGACACGAGCACTGAAGCTTTCTTT. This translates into CAWTKDTSTEAFF.

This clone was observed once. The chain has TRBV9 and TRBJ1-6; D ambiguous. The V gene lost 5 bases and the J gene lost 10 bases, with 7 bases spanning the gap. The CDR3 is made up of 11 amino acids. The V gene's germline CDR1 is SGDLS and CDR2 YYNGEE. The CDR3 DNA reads TGTGCCAGCAGTTCTTTATCACCCCTCCACTTT. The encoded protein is CASSSLSPLHF.

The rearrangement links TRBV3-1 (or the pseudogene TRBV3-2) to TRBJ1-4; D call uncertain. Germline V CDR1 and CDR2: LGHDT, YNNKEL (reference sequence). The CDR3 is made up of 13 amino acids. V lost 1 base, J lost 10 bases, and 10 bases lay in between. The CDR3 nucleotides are TGTGCCAGCAGCCAAGTTCCCGAGGGAAAACTGTTTTTT. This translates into CASSQVPEGKLFF.

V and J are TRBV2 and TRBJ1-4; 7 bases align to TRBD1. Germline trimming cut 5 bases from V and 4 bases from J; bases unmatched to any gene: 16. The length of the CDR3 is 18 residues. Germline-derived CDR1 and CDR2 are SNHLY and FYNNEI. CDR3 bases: TGTGCCAGCAGTAGTTGGGCCACAGGGGAAATTATTAATGAAAAACTGTTTTTT. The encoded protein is CASSSWATGEIINEKLFF.

CDR3 nucleotide sequence: TGTGCCTGGAGTGTTTCGGGTAGGAATTCACCCCTCCACTTT. Translation gives CAWSVSGRNSPLHF. This chain links TRBV30 with TRBJ1-6; D unresolved. The CDR3 runs to 14 residues. V lost 0 bases, J lost 7 bases, and 10 bases lay in between. The germline V gene has CDR1 GTSNPN and CDR2 SVGIG (reference sequence).

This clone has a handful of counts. The CDR3 loop reads CAWSARRGREKLFF. DNA of the CDR3: TGTGCCTGGAGTGCTAGGAGGGGGAGGGAAAAACTGTTTTTT. The genes are TRBV30 and TRBJ1-4, with D maybe TRBD1 (6 bases). Trimming removed 1 base from V and 8 bases from J, with 14 bases in between. The CDR3 consists of 14 residues. Germline CDR1 is GTSNPN and CDR2 is SVGIG (reference sequence).

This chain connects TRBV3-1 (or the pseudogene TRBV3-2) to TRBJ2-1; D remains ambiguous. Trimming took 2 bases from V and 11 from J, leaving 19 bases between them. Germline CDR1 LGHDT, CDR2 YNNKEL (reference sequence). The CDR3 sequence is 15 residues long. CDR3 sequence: CASSQSFVAPQKQFF. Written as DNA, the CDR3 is TGTGCCAGCAGCCAATCGTTCGTGGCACCCCAGAAGCAGTTCTTC.

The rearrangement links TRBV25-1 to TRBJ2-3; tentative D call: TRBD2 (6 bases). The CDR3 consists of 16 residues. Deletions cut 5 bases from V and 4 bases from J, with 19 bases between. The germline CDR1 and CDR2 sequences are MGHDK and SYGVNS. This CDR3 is CASSRFGGNGADTQYF. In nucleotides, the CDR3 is TGTGCCAGCAGTAGATTCGGGGGTAACGGGGCAGATACGCAGTATTTT.

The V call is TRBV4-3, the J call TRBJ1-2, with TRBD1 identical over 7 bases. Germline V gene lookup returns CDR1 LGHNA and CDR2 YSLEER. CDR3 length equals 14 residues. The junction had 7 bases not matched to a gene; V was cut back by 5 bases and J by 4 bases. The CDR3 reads CASSYRDSPYGYTF. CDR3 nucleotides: TGCGCCAGCAGCTACCGGGACAGCCCCTATGGCTACACCTTC.

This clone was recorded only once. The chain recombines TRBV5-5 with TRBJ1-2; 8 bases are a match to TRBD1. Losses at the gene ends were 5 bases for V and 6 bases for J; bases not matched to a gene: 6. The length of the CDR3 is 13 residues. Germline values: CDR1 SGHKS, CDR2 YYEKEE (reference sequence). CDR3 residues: CASRLQGGDGYTF. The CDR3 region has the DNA TGTGCCAGCAGGCTACAGGGGGGGGATGGCTACACCTTC.

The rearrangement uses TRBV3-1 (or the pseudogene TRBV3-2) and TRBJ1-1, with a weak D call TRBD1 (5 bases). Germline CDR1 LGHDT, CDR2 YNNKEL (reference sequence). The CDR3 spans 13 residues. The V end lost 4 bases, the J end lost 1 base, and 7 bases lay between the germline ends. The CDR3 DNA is TGTGCCAGCAGCCGGGGGGAGAACACTGAAGCTTTCTTT. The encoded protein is CASSRGENTEAFF.

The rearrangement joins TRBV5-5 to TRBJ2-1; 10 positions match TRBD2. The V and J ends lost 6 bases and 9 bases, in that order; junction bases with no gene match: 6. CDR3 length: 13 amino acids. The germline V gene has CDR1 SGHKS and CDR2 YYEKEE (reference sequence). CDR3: CASNLAGVGEQFF. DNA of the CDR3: TGTGCCAGCAACCTAGCGGGAGTTGGTGAGCAGTTCTTC.

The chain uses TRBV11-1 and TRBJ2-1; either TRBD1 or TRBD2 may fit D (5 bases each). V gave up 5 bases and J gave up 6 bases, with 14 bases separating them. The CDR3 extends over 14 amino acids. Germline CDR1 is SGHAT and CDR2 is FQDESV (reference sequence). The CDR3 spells CASSVTGTINEQFF. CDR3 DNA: TGTGCCAGCAGCGTCACCGGGACCATCAATGAGCAGTTCTTC.